This passage covers 32 T cell receptor beta chains from one sample sequenced in a study of T cells in tumors after PD-1 blockade (dated by TCRdb to 2018 to 2020). Libraries came from the immunoSEQ multiplex PCR assay. Not all clones reach the TCRdb copy of this immuneACCESS table, which keeps in-frame sequences only. Checked studies attribute under half of the gap to unresolved V genes and leave the rest unexplained. The sample has approximately 47,000 clones on record, more than 60% of them singletons. In total, the top ten clones hold 8% to 9.5% of the sample. The sample was PBMCs, taken before anti-PD-1 therapy. The receptors stem from a human donor with advanced basal cell or squamous cell carcinoma (not recorded which).

CDR3 sequence reads: CASSLDGQPAFF. CDR3 nucleotides: TGTGCCAGCAGCTTGGATGGGCAGCCGGCTTTCTTT. The J gene is TRBJ1-1, the V gene TRBV5-4; D is unclear. The CDR3 covers 12 residues. Germline V gene sequence: CDR1 SGHNT, CDR2 YYREEE (reference sequence). V lost 0 bases and J lost 11, with 11 bases in between.

V is TRBV10-1 and J is TRBJ1-1, with D maybe TRBD1 (5 bases). The CDR3 sequence is 13 residues long. Germline CDR1 is WNHNN and CDR2 is SYGVQD (reference sequence). V lost 4 bases and J lost 3, with 9 bases in between. The CDR3 DNA is TGCGCCAGCAGTGCGACAGCGTACACTGAAGCTTTCTTT. Translated: CASSATAYTEAFF.

The V call is TRBV2, the J call TRBJ1-5; no definite D call. The CDR3 is 14 residues long. Trimming left V 5 bases short and J 3 bases short, with 11 bases between. Germline V gene data show CDR1 as SNHLY and CDR2 as FYNNEI. The CDR3 region is CASSRFQTNQPQHF. In DNA, the CDR3 is TGTGCCAGCAGTAGATTTCAGACCAATCAGCCCCAGCATTTT.

CDR3 DNA sequence: TGCGCCAGCAGCTTTCGGGGGACGAACACTGAAGCTTTCTTT. Its translation is CASSFRGTNTEAFF. This chain connects TRBV5-1 to TRBJ1-1, with D possibly being TRBD1 (5 bases). V was shortened by 2 bases and J by 1 base, with 9 bases between the two germline ends. This CDR3 comprises 14 residues. Germline values: CDR1 SGHRS, CDR2 YFSETQ.

This clone was seen a handful of times. The chain recombines TRBV3-1 (or the pseudogene TRBV3-2) with TRBJ2-7, with D hard to call. Germline CDR1 LGHDT, CDR2 YNNKEL (reference sequence). The CDR3 totals 15 residues. The ends were cut back, 1 base at V and 6 bases at J, with 16 bases in the middle. The CDR3 DNA sequence: TGTGCCAGCAGCCAAGGAATTGGTGAAGGGCGCGAGCAGTACTTC. Amino acid sequence: CASSQGIGEGREQYF.

The chain couples TRBV6-6 to TRBJ1-2; maybe TRBD1 (6 bases). The CDR3 runs 14 residues. Germline V gene sequence: CDR1 MNHNY, CDR2 SVGAGI (reference sequence). The V end was cut by 0 bases, the J end by 6 bases, with 11 bases between. CDR3 sequence reads: CASSYSNRVDGYTF. The CDR3 DNA sequence: TGTGCCAGCAGTTACTCGAACAGGGTGGATGGCTACACCTTC.

This clone showed up just a few times. CDR3 bases: TGTGCTTGTGATGAGCAGTTCTTC. Its protein is CACDEQFF. The gene calls are TRBV12-3 or TRBV12-4 and TRBJ2-1; D unresolved. This CDR3 contains 8 residues.

With respect to this clone: Other nucleotide sequences in the sample specify the same CDR3. The chain has TRBV27 and TRBJ1-2, with D hard to call. Germline values: CDR1 MNHEY, CDR2 SMNVEV (reference sequence). This CDR3 has 14 amino acids. Trimming removed 2 bases from V and 4 bases from J, with 11 bases in between. The CDR3 DNA reads TGTGCCAGCAGTTTAGTGAATGGCGGCTATGGCTACACCTTC. It codes for CASSLVNGGYGYTF.

The V call is TRBV4-1, the J call TRBJ2-5; the D gene could be TRBD1 or TRBD2 (5 bases each). Per germline, CDR1 MGHRA and CDR2 YSYEKL. V lost 1 base to trimming and J lost 4 bases, with 10 bases between them. The CDR3 totals 14 residues. The CDR3 DNA follows: TGCGCCAGCAGCCAAGTGGGGGTGGTAGAGACCCAGTACTTC. It yields the protein CASSQVGVVETQYF.

This rearrangement joins TRBV10-3 to TRBJ1-2, with 7 bases aligning to TRBD1. There are 14 residues in the CDR3. CDR1 and CDR2 from the germline V gene are ENHRY and SYGVKD. V shed 8 bases, J shed 3 bases, and the junction held 9 bases outside the gene matches. The CDR3 nucleotides read TGTGCCATCTGGGAGGGGGCTTATCACTATGGCTACACCTTC. It specifies CAIWEGAYHYGYTF.

The V gene is TRBV29-1, the J gene TRBJ1-4; 7 bases map to TRBD1. CDR3 length: 14 amino acids. The germline V gene encodes CDR1 SQVTM and CDR2 ANQGSEA. After removal of 5 bases from V and 5 bases from J, the junction contained 8 bases not matched to a gene. The CDR3: CSVKPGQSNEKLFF. DNA for the CDR3: TGCAGCGTTAAACCGGGACAGAGCAATGAAAAACTGTTTTTT.

The chain employs TRBV5-6 and TRBJ2-3; 7 nucleotides agree with TRBD1. The CDR3 is 18 residues long. Germline CDR1 reads SGHDT; CDR2 reads YYEEEE. Unmatched junction bases numbered 17, after V lost 3 bases and J lost 4 bases. CDR3 nucleotides: TGTGCCAGCAGCTCCGGGGACAGATCCCGGTTAGGCCCAGATACGCAGTATTTT. Translated: CASSSGDRSRLGPDTQYF.

This clone was seen only a few times. The chain carries TRBV6-1 and TRBJ2-7, with D possibly matching TRBD1 (5 bases). Per germline, CDR1 MNHNS and CDR2 SASEGT. This CDR3 has 16 amino acids. Trimming left V 0 bases short and J 0 bases short, with 12 bases between. The CDR3 is CASSEAGAGYSYEQYF. CDR3 coding DNA: TGTGCCAGCAGTGAAGCAGGGGCAGGGTACTCCTACGAGCAGTACTTC.

This clone was picked up a small number of times. CDR3 coding DNA: TGTGCCAGCAGTGTAACAGGGTCCTATGGCTACACCTTC. Amino acid sequence: CASSVTGSYGYTF. V and J are TRBV2 and TRBJ1-2, with D possibly TRBD1 on 6 matching bases. V lost 4 bases, J lost 4 bases, and 10 bases lay in between. Germline V gene sequence: CDR1 SNHLY, CDR2 FYNNEI. The CDR3 runs to 13 residues.

V usage is TRBV2 and J usage is TRBJ1-1; 9 nucleotides line up with TRBD1. CDR1 SNHLY and CDR2 FYNNEI come from the germline V gene. Trimming cost V 6 bases and J 4 bases; bases outside gene matches: 6. The CDR3 totals 14 residues. The CDR3 DNA reads TGTGCCAGCAGGGGACAGGGATTGAGCACTGAAGCTTTCTTT. It translates to CASRGQGLSTEAFF.

The V gene is TRBV6-1, the J gene TRBJ2-3; D possibly uses TRBD1 or TRBD2 (6 bases each). Germline loops: CDR1 MNHNS, CDR2 SASEGT. Deletions cut 1 base from V and 7 bases from J, with 12 bases between. The CDR3 is 14 amino acids. CDR3 in amino acids: CASSEEGGLNTQYF. In DNA form, the CDR3 reads TGTGCCAGCAGTGAAGAGGGGGGCCTTAATACGCAGTATTTT.

The chain links TRBV2 to TRBJ1-1; D uncertain. CDR3 length equals 11 residues. The germline gives CDR1 SNHLY, CDR2 FYNNEI. V was shortened by 6 bases and J by 5 bases, with 7 bases between the two germline ends. This CDR3 reads CASRKGTEAFF. The CDR3 region has the DNA TGTGCCAGCAGGAAGGGTACTGAAGCTTTCTTT.

This clone was recorded only once. The genes are TRBV28 and TRBJ2-5; possibly TRBD1 or TRBD2 for D (5 bases each). Trimming took off 4 bases at V and 5 bases at J, with 14 bases between the two ends. Germline CDR1 reads MDHEN; CDR2 reads SYDVKM. There are 14 residues in the CDR3. The DNA of the CDR3 is TGTGCCAGCAGTTCCCGTAGTTGGGGGGAGACCCAGTACTTC. Translated: CASSSRSWGETQYF. The full variable domain, rest sourced from reference TRBV28 and TRBJ2-5, is DVKVTQSSRYLVKRTGEKVFLECVQDMDHENMFWYRQDPGLGLRLIYFSYDVKMKEKGDIPEGYSVSREKKERFSLILESASTNQTSMYLCASSSRSWGETQYFGPGTRLLVL.

This clone has more than one count but fewer than ten. V usage is TRBV5-4 and J usage is TRBJ2-1; D is uncertain. The CDR3 loop spans 16 amino acids. From germline, CDR1 is SGHNT and CDR2 YYREEE (reference sequence). V dropped 5 bases and J dropped 0 bases, with 15 bases sitting between them. CDR3 sequence (DNA): TGTGCCAGCAGTCCATCATGGCGAAACTCCTACAATGAGCAGTTCTTC. Translated: CASSPSWRNSYNEQFF.

The chain carries TRBV7-8 and TRBJ1-2; a weak D match, TRBD1 (5 bases). V was shortened by 1 base and J by 8 bases, with 14 bases between the two germline ends. CDR1 SGHVS and CDR2 FQNEAQ come from the germline V gene. The CDR3 loop spans 14 amino acids. The CDR3 spells CASSLDRSVAGYTF. The CDR3 DNA sequence: TGTGCCAGCAGCTTAGACAGGAGCGTTGCGGGCTACACCTTC.

Concerning this clone: The junction shows a germline mismatch at one end, possibly a read error. The rearrangement links TRBV7-9 to TRBJ2-5, with D possibly matching TRBD2 (5 bases). Per the germline V gene, CDR1 is SEHNR and CDR2 is FQNEAQ (reference sequence). The CDR3 contains 15 residues. The CDR3 region is CASSLALQIQETQYF. DNA of the CDR3: TGTGCCAGCAGCCTAGCACTTCAGATACAAGAGACCCAGTACTTC.

The rearrangement links TRBV6-6 to TRBJ2-7; 11 nucleotides line up with TRBD2. Trimming cost V 5 bases and J 0 bases; bases outside gene matches: 3. Germline V CDR1 and CDR2: MNHNY, SVGAGI (reference sequence). The CDR3 length is 15 residues. The CDR3: CASSLTSGSSYEQYF. The CDR3 DNA follows: TGTGCCAGCAGTCTTACTAGCGGGAGCTCCTACGAGCAGTACTTC.

In this sample, this clone is medium-sized. The rearrangement uses TRBV1 and TRBJ2-7; the tabulated D call, TRBD2, remains unverified against the DNA. TRBV1 corresponds to a pseudogene. CDR3 length equals 16 residues. This CDR3 is CTSSPPARGGRYEQYF. DNA for the CDR3: TGCACCAGCAGCCCCCCGGCTCGCGGGGGGCGGTACGAGCAGTACTTC.

J is TRBJ2-5 and V is TRBV5-6; possibly TRBD2 for D (5 bases). CDR3 size: 15 residues. V was trimmed by 0 bases and J by 2 bases, leaving 11 bases between them. Germline CDR1 and CDR2: SGHDT and YYEEEE. As DNA, the CDR3 is TGTGCCAGCAGCTTGGTAGGAGGAAGTCAAGAGACCCAGTACTTC. It translates to CASSLVGGSQETQYF.

This clone appeared a few times. The genes are TRBV19 and TRBJ1-1; no clear D. This CDR3 comprises 14 residues. Trimming cost V 5 bases and J 0 bases, with 10 bases left between them. In germline, CDR1 is LNHDA, CDR2 SQIVND (reference sequence). For the CDR3, the DNA is TGTGCCAGTAGTTACCGGGAGCTGAACACTGAAGCTTTCTTT. Translating gives CASSYRELNTEAFF.

This clone turned up a few times. The chain uses TRBV7-2 and TRBJ1-2; D perhaps matches TRBD1 (6 bases). CDR3 length equals 16 residues. V lost 1 base, J lost 1 base, and 13 bases lay in between. Germline lookup yields CDR1 SGHTA and CDR2 FQGNSA. The CDR3: CASSLDFGQINYGYTF. DNA of the CDR3: TGTGCCAGCAGCTTAGACTTTGGACAGATTAACTATGGCTACACCTTC.

The chain carries TRBV5-6 and TRBJ2-1, with 15 bases fitting TRBD2. The CDR3 consists of 19 residues. Germline lookup yields CDR1 SGHDT and CDR2 YYEEEE. V was clipped by 2 bases and J by 1 base; unmatched bases: 7. CDR3 DNA: TGTGCCAGCAGCTTCCACGGGACTAGCGGGGGGAGGTCCTACAATGAGCAGTTCTTC. Translating gives CASSFHGTSGGRSYNEQFF.

V is TRBV11-3 and J is TRBJ2-5; D unresolved. CDR1 and CDR2 from the germline V gene are SGHNT and YENEEA. Trimming removed 3 bases at V and 1 base at J, with 9 bases between. The CDR3 contains 14 residues. This CDR3 reads CASSLETSQETQYF. CDR3 nucleotides: TGTGCCAGCAGCTTGGAGACAAGCCAAGAGACCCAGTACTTC.

This chain connects TRBV19 to TRBJ2-3; 9 nucleotides match TRBD1. J gave up 6 bases and V 5 bases, and 3 bases lay outside the gene matches. Germline CDR1 LNHDA, CDR2 SQIVND (reference sequence). The CDR3 consists of 13 residues. This CDR3 is CASSSDRGDTQYF. CDR3 nucleotides: TGTGCCAGTAGTTCCGACAGGGGGGATACGCAGTATTTT.

CDR3 sequence (DNA): TGTGCCAGCAGCCCCAGCCTCGAGGAGGACTATGGCTACACCTTC. It encodes CASSPSLEEDYGYTF. The J gene is TRBJ1-2, the V gene TRBV6-5, with D unclear. This CDR3 comprises 15 residues. Germline V gene sequence: CDR1 MNHEY, CDR2 SVGAGI. V was pared by 6 bases and J by 3 bases, with 17 bases between.

In its sample, this clone is medium-sized. CDR3 loop: CASSPYRGELFF. The CDR3 nucleotides are TGTGCCAGCAGCCCCTACCGGGGGGAGCTGTTTTTT. The chain is built from TRBV3-1 (or the pseudogene TRBV3-2) and TRBJ2-2; D not certain. The germline CDR1 and CDR2 sequences are LGHDT and YNNKEL (reference sequence). V lost 4 bases and J lost 8, with 8 bases in between. The CDR3 consists of 12 residues.

V usage is TRBV24-1 and J usage is TRBJ2-4; unclear D gene. The CDR3 consists of 11 residues. The ends were cut back, 0 bases at V and 9 bases at J, with 2 bases in the middle. The V gene's germline CDR1 is KGHDR and CDR2 SFDVKD. The CDR3 DNA follows: TGTGCCACCAGTGATTTGGGCATTCAGTACTTC. Its translation: CATSDLGIQYF.